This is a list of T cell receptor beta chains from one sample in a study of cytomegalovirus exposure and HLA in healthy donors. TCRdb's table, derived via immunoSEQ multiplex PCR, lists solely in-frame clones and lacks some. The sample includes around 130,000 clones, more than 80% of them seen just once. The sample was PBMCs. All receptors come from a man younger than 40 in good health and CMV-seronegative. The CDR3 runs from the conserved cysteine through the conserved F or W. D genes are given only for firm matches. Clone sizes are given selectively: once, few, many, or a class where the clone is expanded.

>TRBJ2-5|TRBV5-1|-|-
TGCGCCAGCAGCTTTCGGGCCGGCGGGACTCGGGCCGAGACCCAGTACTTC
CASSFRAGGTRAETQYF
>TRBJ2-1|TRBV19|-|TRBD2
TGTGCCAGTTCCGGACTAGCGGCCTCCTACAATGAGCAGTTCTTC
CASSGLAASYNEQFF
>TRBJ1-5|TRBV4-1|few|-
TGCGCCAGCAGCCAAGGCGAACAGTATAGCAATCAGCCCCAGCATTTT
CASSQGEQYSNQPQHF
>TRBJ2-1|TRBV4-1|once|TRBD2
TGCGCCAGCAGCCAAGAGGCTAGCGGGATGGGGGGTAATGAGCAGTTCTTC
CASSQEASGMGGNEQFF
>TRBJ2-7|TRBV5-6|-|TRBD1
TGTGCCAGCAGCCCGCCGGGACAGAACTACGAGCAGTACTTC
CASSPPGQNYEQYF
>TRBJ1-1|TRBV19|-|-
TGTGCCAGTAGTAAGGCGGCAGGGTCTAACACTGAAGCTTTCTTT
CASSKAAGSNTEAFF
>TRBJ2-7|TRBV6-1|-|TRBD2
TGTGCCAGCAGTGGCCCACTAGCGGGGGCCTACGAGCAGTACTTC
CASSGPLAGAYEQYF
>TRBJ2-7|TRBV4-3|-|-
TGCGCCAGCAGCCAAGAACAGGGTTTGTTGGACGAGCAGTACTTC
CASSQEQGLLDEQYF
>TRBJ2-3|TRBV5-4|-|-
TGTGCCAGCAGCCCCCGCGGAAGCACAGATACGCAGTATTTT
CASSPRGSTDTQYF
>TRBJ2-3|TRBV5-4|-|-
TGTGCCAGCAGCTCCGGCGGGCCGGGGTGGACAGATACGCAGTATTTT
CASSSGGPGWTDTQYF
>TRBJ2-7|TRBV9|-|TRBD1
TGTGCCAGCAGCGTAGGAGCGTCAGGGGGCTCCTACGAGCAGTACTTC
CASSVGASGGSYEQYF
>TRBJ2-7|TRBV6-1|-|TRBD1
TGTGCCAGCAGTGAATACGCCCGGAGCGGGACAGGGAACGAGCAGTACTTC
CASSEYARSGTGNEQYF
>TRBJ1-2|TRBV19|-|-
TGTGCCAGTGCAGGGGACCCCTACTATGGCTACCCCTTC
CASAGDPYYGYPF
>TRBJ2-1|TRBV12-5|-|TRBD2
TGTGCTAGTGGACTTCACCTCCTAGCGGACAATGAGCAGTTCTTC
CASGLHLLADNEQFF
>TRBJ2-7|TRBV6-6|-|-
TGTGCCAGCAGGAAGGGAGACGAGCAGTACTTC
CASRKGDEQYF
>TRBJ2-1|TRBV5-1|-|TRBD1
TGCGCCAGCACCGGGGGGTGGGACAGGGCCAATGAGCAGTTCTTC
CASTGGWDRANEQFF
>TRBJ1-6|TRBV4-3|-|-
TGCGCCAGCAGCCAAGATGGGAGGGTCAGAGATAATTCACCCCTCCACTTT
CASSQDGRVRDNSPLHF
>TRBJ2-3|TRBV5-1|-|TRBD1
TGCGCCAGCAGCTGGACGGACAGGGGAAGCACAGATACGCAGTATTTT
CASSWTDRGSTDTQYF